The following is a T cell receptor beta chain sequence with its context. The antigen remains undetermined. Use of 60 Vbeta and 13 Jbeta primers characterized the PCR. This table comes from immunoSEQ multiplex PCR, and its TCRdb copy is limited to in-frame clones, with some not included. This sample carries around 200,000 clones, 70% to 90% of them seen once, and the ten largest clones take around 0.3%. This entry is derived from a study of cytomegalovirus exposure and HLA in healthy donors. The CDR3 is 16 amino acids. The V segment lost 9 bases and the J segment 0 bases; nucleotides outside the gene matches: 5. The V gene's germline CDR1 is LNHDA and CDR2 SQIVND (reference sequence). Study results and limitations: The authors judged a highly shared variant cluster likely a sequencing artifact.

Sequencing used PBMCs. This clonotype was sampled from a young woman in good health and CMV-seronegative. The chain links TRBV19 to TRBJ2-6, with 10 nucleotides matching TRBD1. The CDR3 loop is CASDRGRISGANVLTF. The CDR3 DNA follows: TGTGCCAGCGACAGGGGGCGGATCTCTGGGGCCAACGTCCTGACTTTC.